These 5 T cell receptor beta chains were all obtained from the same sample, sequenced in a study of blood T cell repertoires in COVID-19. The table came from immunoSEQ multiplex PCR; TCRdb's copy has only in-frame clones and leaves some out. Counted here are about 90,000 clones, approximately 84% occurring once; the ten biggest clones make up 6.3%. The sequenced sample consisted of peripheral blood. Receptors were obtained from a man aged 60-69 years with acute or convalescent COVID-19.

In its sample, this clone was seen a few times. V and J are TRBV4-1 and TRBJ2-7, with TRBD2 matching 9 bases. Germline-derived CDR1 and CDR2 are MGHRA and YSYEKL. V shed 1 base and J 2 bases; nucleotides not matched to a gene: 9. The CDR3 has 17 residues. CDR3 in amino acids: CASSQVGRSGGTYEQYF. CDR3 sequence (DNA): TGCGCCAGCAGCCAAGTAGGAAGGAGCGGGGGGACCTACGAGCAGTACTTC.

The genes are TRBV5-5 and TRBJ1-2; 9 bases map to TRBD1. The length of the CDR3 is 15 residues. Trimming removed 6 bases from V and 1 base from J; junction bases left unmatched: 7. Germline lookup yields CDR1 SGHKS and CDR2 YYEKEE (reference sequence). CDR3 region: CASTLGQGFNYGYTF. For the CDR3, the DNA is TGTGCCAGCACTCTGGGACAGGGCTTTAACTATGGCTACACCTTC.

The chain carries TRBV2 and TRBJ1-5, with TRBD1 identical over 8 bases. This CDR3 comprises 15 residues. CDR1 is SNHLY, CDR2 FYNNEI, per germline. V gave up 1 base and J gave up 3 bases; unmatched junction bases: 2. The chain's CDR3 is CASSEGTGNNQPQHF. CDR3 DNA sequence: TGTGCCAGCAGTGAAGGGACAGGGAACAATCAGCCCCAGCATTTT.

This chain connects TRBV19 to TRBJ1-5; tentative D call: TRBD1 (5 bases). Per germline, CDR1 LNHDA and CDR2 SQIVND (reference sequence). The V and J ends lost 2 bases and 0 bases respectively, with 8 bases between them. This CDR3 is 15 amino acids long. The CDR3 is CASSIRGDSNQPQHF. The CDR3 DNA reads as TGTGCCAGTAGTATAAGGGGCGATAGCAATCAGCCCCAGCATTTT.

J is TRBJ2-5 and V is TRBV18, with D possibly matching TRBD2 (5 bases). This CDR3 has 14 residues. V lost 0 bases to trimming and J lost 3 bases, with 8 bases between them. Germline V gene lookup returns CDR1 KGHSH and CDR2 LQKENI. The CDR3 coding sequence is TGTGCCAGCTCACCACCGTTGAGGGAAGAGACCCAGTACTTC. Translated: CASSPPLREETQYF.